This T cell receptor (beta chain) was identified during a study of T-cell reconstitution after alpha-beta-depleted transplantation in children. Study observations and caveats: It was reported that alpha-beta T cells came from several hundred expanded graft clones (about two months after transplant).

This clonotype was recorded at least ten times. Its target is unknown. Unique molecular identifiers featured in how the TCRbeta library was prepared. TCRdb re-analysed the PCR reads in MiXCR, keeping a single row per CDR3 protein. The repertoire has a few hundred thousand distinct CDR3 sequences, roughly 13% of them found once; the top ten carry around 2%. The length of the CDR3 is 15 residues. Trimming took off 2 bases at V and 1 base at J, with 15 bases between the two ends. The germline V gene encodes CDR1 DFQATT and CDR2 SNEGSKA (reference sequence). Sequenced here: PBMCs, mostly from graft donor cells, sampled 360 days after TCRalphabeta/CD19-depleted stem cell transplant. The clonotype comes from a male patient between 10 and 17 years old who had a stem cell transplant for acute myeloid leukemia, so the T cells may come from the graft donor. The V and J genes are TRBV20-1 and TRBJ2-7; D might be TRBD2 (6 bases). For the CDR3, the DNA is TGCAGTGCTAGACCAGGACTACCCCCGTCCTACGAGCAGTACTTC. This translates into CSARPGLPPSYEQYF.